The 5 T cell receptor beta chains below were found in one sample sequenced in a study of brain metastases from non-small cell lung cancer. Repertoires were generated with immunoSEQ multiplex PCR, while TCRdb's copy carries only in-frame clones and drops some. The sample has 14,000 to 15,000 clones, approximately 83% seen once. Sequencing was done on a sample of primary lung tumor tissue. These receptors were collected from a donor at least 40 years old with non-small cell lung cancer.

The J gene is TRBJ1-1, the V gene TRBV12-3 or TRBV12-4; D gene uncertain. The CDR3 runs 13 residues. Between the trimmed V and J ends, which lost 4 bases and 8 bases, there was a span of 14 bases. DNA of the CDR3: TGTGCCAGCAGTTCCGGGCCGGCCACCGAAGCTTTCTTT. Its protein is CASSSGPATEAFF.

The sample holds one count of this clone. The chain carries TRBV29-1 and TRBJ1-1; the match to TRBD1 covers 7 bases. Per germline, CDR1 SQVTM and CDR2 ANQGSEA. The CDR3 length is 12 residues. V was clipped by 7 bases and J by 9 bases; unmatched bases: 11. This chain's CDR3 is CSGFSSRGQAFF. CDR3 nucleotide sequence: TGCAGCGGGTTCTCGAGTAGGGGGCAAGCTTTCTTT. Full variable domain (rest looked up from reference TRBV29-1 and TRBJ1-1): SAVISQKPSRDICQRGTSLTIQCQVDSQVTMMFWYRQQPGQSLTLIATANQGSEATYESGFVIDKFPISRPNLTFSTLTVSNMSPEDSSIYLCSGFSSRGQAFFGQGTRLTVV.

As regards this clone: The limits of the CDR3 on the DNA are not certain, so only TCRdb's listed CDR3 is given. This chain joins TRBV9 and TRBJ2-7; TRBD2 is the table's D call, not checked against the DNA. The CDR3 length equals 12 residues, ends included. Germline CDR1 SGDLS, CDR2 YYNGEE. The CDR3 is CASSVGDGIRYF.

This clone was seen only once. The chain links TRBV2 to TRBJ1-2, with 7 bases matching TRBD1. Germline V gene lookup returns CDR1 SNHLY and CDR2 FYNNEI. The CDR3 runs to 13 residues. V was pared by 3 bases and J by 2 bases, with 0 bases of the junction left unmatched. CDR3 sequence reads: CASSETGNYGYTF. CDR3 in DNA: TGTGCCAGCAGTGAGACAGGGAACTATGGCTACACCTTC.

The chain has TRBV4-1 and TRBJ1-4, with D unresolved. This CDR3 is built from 16 residues. Germline CDR1 and CDR2: MGHRA and YSYEKL. Deletions cut 1 base from V and 5 bases from J, with 14 bases between. CDR3 protein: CASSQVRSLGNEKLFF. CDR3 in DNA: TGCGCCAGCAGCCAAGTTAGAAGTCTCGGGAATGAAAAACTGTTTTTT.